The 21 T cell receptor beta chains given below trace back to one sample, sequenced in a study of control samples from healthy donors and cancer patients. TCRdb's table, derived via immunoSEQ multiplex PCR, lists solely in-frame clones and lacks some. The sample consists of roughly 200,000 clones, approximately 90% of them appearing once. Sequencing input: blood. Source of these receptors: a man aged 25-45 years in good health.

This clone was picked up one time. The V call is TRBV9, the J call TRBJ2-3; TRBD2 agrees at 9 bases. The CDR3 covers 18 residues. CDR1 and CDR2 (germline): SGDLS, YYNGEE. The ends lost 0 bases at V and 0 bases at J; junction bases unmatched: 8. In nucleotides, the CDR3 is TGTGCCAGCAGCGTAGCTAGGCGGGGGGGCCACAGCACAGATACGCAGTATTTT. Protein sequence: CASSVARRGGHSTDTQYF.

V gene TRBV5-1 combines with J gene TRBJ1-1; maybe TRBD1 (6 bases). Germline V gene sequence: CDR1 SGHRS, CDR2 YFSETQ. V was pared by 6 bases and J by 5 bases, with 17 bases between. The CDR3 loop spans 14 amino acids. As DNA, the CDR3 is TGCGCCAGCATCGAGGGGGACACTAGGACTGAAGCTTTCTTT. Translating it yields CASIEGDTRTEAFF.

This chain uses TRBV27 with TRBJ2-7; 9 nucleotides agree with TRBD1. CDR1 MNHEY and CDR2 SMNVEV come from the germline V gene (reference sequence). This CDR3 comprises 15 residues. The V and J ends lost 6 bases and 0 bases, in that order; junction bases with no gene match: 6. The CDR3 loop is CASSRLGQGSYEQYF. In nucleotides, the CDR3 is TGTGCCAGCAGCCGGCTGGGACAGGGCTCCTACGAGCAGTACTTC.

This chain's CDR3 is CASSLGDSGANVLTF. DNA of the CDR3: TGTGCCAGTAGTTTGGGGGACTCTGGGGCCAACGTCCTGACTTTC. The chain recombines TRBV19 with TRBJ2-6; D may be TRBD1 or TRBD2 (5 bases each). V was shortened by 5 bases and J by 0 bases, with 8 bases between the two germline ends. Looked up from germline, CDR1 is LNHDA and CDR2 is SQIVND (reference sequence). The CDR3 length is 15 residues.

The V gene is TRBV24-1, the J gene TRBJ1-1, with D tentatively TRBD1 (5 bases). Germline V gives CDR1 KGHDR, CDR2 SFDVKD. The CDR3 loop spans 14 amino acids. V gave up 4 bases and J gave up 6 bases, with 14 bases separating them. CDR3 in DNA: TGTGCCACCAGTGAGTCGGACGGGGACGCTGAAGCTTTCTTT. Protein sequence: CATSESDGDAEAFF.

This chain connects TRBV2 to TRBJ1-2, with D perhaps matching TRBD1 (6 bases). The V and J ends lost 2 bases and 4 bases respectively, with 14 bases between them. This CDR3 region has 15 residues. In germline, CDR1 is SNHLY, CDR2 FYNNEI. The CDR3 nucleotides read TGTGCCAGCAGTGAACGGGGGCCGCTAGCCTATGGCTACACCTTC. It specifies CASSERGPLAYGYTF.

The gene calls are TRBV2 and TRBJ1-2; TRBD1 aligns across 8 bases. CDR3 length equals 14 residues. Germline lookup yields CDR1 SNHLY and CDR2 FYNNEI. The J segment lost 7 bases and the V segment lost 6 bases, leaving 10 bases of the junction unmatched. The CDR3 sequence: CASRSEDRAFGYTF. The CDR3 region has the DNA TGTGCCAGCAGATCCGAGGACAGGGCGTTTGGCTACACCTTC.

The gene calls are TRBV5-6 and TRBJ1-2; D uncertain. From germline, CDR1 is SGHDT and CDR2 YYEEEE. The CDR3 spans 11 residues. V was cut by 3 bases and J by 7 bases, with 7 bases left in between. The DNA for the CDR3 is TGTGCCAGCAGCTCGACATTTGGCTACACCTTC. Protein: CASSSTFGYTF.

Regarding this clone: One end of the junction does not line up with germline, which may come from a read error. The chain carries TRBV5-1 and TRBJ2-2; TRBD1 aligns across 7 bases. The CDR3 consists of 11 residues. CDR1 and CDR2 from the germline V gene are SGHRS and YFSETQ. CDR3 loop: CASSETGVLFF. In DNA, the CDR3 is TGCGCCAGCAGCGAAACAGGGGTGCTGTTTTTT.

The DNA for the CDR3 is TGTGCCAGCAGCCTCAAACAGGGGTCCGGGGAGCTGTTTTTT. The encoded protein is CASSLKQGSGELFF. The chain couples TRBV27 to TRBJ2-2; 7 bases agree with TRBD1. The V segment lost 6 bases and the J segment 6 bases; nucleotides outside the gene matches: 7. CDR3 length equals 14 residues. The V gene's germline CDR1 is MNHEY and CDR2 SMNVEV (reference sequence).

The chain couples TRBV6-6 to TRBJ1-6, with unresolved D. CDR3 length: 16 amino acids. Germline V lookup: CDR1 MNHNY, CDR2 SVGAGI (reference sequence). V lost 2 bases to trimming and J lost 5 bases, with 13 bases between them. This CDR3 reads CASSYEAGGHNSPLHF. CDR3 nucleotide sequence: TGTGCCAGCAGTTACGAGGCCGGAGGGCATAATTCACCCCTCCACTTT.

Only one count was recorded for this clone. The chain uses TRBV29-1 and TRBJ2-7, with D unclear. Trimming removed 4 bases at V and 2 bases at J, with 21 bases between. The CDR3 has 16 residues. Germline V gene data show CDR1 as SQVTM and CDR2 as ANQGSEA. The CDR3 sequence is CSVVGLLSQNPYEQYF. DNA of the CDR3: TGCAGCGTTGTAGGCCTCCTGAGCCAAAATCCCTACGAGCAGTACTTC.

The gene calls are TRBV19 and TRBJ1-5; 10 nucleotides match TRBD1. CDR1 is LNHDA, CDR2 SQIVND, per germline (reference sequence). This CDR3 spans 13 amino acids. Trimming removed 9 bases from V and 5 bases from J; junction bases left unmatched: 4. CDR3 DNA sequence: TGTGCCAGCAGGGACAGGGGCGATCAGCCCCAGCATTTT. This encodes CASRDRGDQPQHF.

This chain joins TRBV4-1 and TRBJ2-3, with TRBD2 identical over 11 bases. V was pared by 6 bases and J by 3 bases, with 11 bases of the junction left unmatched. Germline assignment: CDR1 MGHRA and CDR2 YSYEKL. The CDR3 length is 17 residues. In nucleotides, the CDR3 is TGCGCCAGCAGTCGGGTGCCCCTAGCGGGGGGAACAGATACGCAGTATTTT. Translation: CASSRVPLAGGTDTQYF.

On this clone: Other DNA variants within this sample encode the same CDR3. The chain uses TRBV4-1 and TRBJ1-4; 9 nucleotides match TRBD1. The CDR3 is 14 amino acids. Germline V gives CDR1 MGHRA, CDR2 YSYEKL. V was clipped by 4 bases and J by 8 bases; unmatched bases: 5. The CDR3 DNA follows: TGCGCCAGCAGCCCTGGACAGGGGAGAGAAAAACTGTTTTTT. Translating it yields CASSPGQGREKLFF.

The gene calls are TRBV19 and TRBJ2-7; D gene ambiguous. The CDR3 covers 13 residues. CDR1 and CDR2 from the germline V gene are LNHDA and SQIVND (reference sequence). The germline V and J ends were trimmed by 0 bases and 3 bases, with 6 bases remaining between them. Here the CDR3 DNA reads TGTGCCAGTAGTATAGATAGGGACTACGAGCAGTACTTC. Amino acids: CASSIDRDYEQYF.

The chain recombines TRBV6-2 or TRBV6-3 with TRBJ1-5; D possibly corresponds to TRBD1 (5 bases). The germline V gene encodes CDR1 MNHEY and CDR2 SVGEGT. Trimming took 1 base from V and 8 from J, leaving 12 bases between them. This CDR3 has 14 residues. Written as DNA, the CDR3 is TGTGCCAGCAGTTACTTGGGACGAGAGGAGCCCCAGCATTTT. As protein: CASSYLGREEPQHF.

This chain links TRBV10-2 with TRBJ2-7, with D hard to call. Trimming cost V 0 bases and J 0 bases, with 12 bases left between them. Germline V gives CDR1 WSHSY, CDR2 SAAADI. The CDR3 is made up of 16 amino acids. The CDR3 nucleotides read TGCGCCAGCAGTGAGTCCAGGTTGAGGAGCTCCTACGAGCAGTACTTC. It is translated as CASSESRLRSSYEQYF.

This clone occurred once. The chain couples TRBV24-1 to TRBJ1-4; D is ambiguous. From germline, CDR1 is KGHDR and CDR2 SFDVKD. This CDR3 has 16 residues. V lost 8 bases, J lost 10 bases, and 25 bases lay in between. This chain's CDR3 is CATKICPRAEFRKLFF. The CDR3 DNA is TGTGCCACCAAAATATGCCCGCGGGCAGAATTTAGAAAACTGTTTTTT.

The chain combines TRBV6-5 with TRBJ1-1, with TRBD1 matching over 9 bases. CDR3 length equals 15 residues. V shed 5 bases, J shed 4 bases, and the junction held 8 bases outside the gene matches. The germline gives CDR1 MNHEY, CDR2 SVGAGI. The CDR3, as DNA: TGTGCCAGCAGTCCCGGGACAGGGTTTCGCACTGAAGCTTTCTTT. Translation gives CASSPGTGFRTEAFF.

This sequence joins TRBV6-5 and TRBJ1-3, with D unclear. V lost 0 bases and J lost 8, with 11 bases in between. Germline V gives CDR1 MNHEY, CDR2 SVGAGI. The CDR3 extends over 14 amino acids. In DNA, the CDR3 is TGTGCCAGCAGTTACTCAGCCGGGATACACACCATATATTTT. Protein product: CASSYSAGIHTIYF.